The T cell receptor (beta chain) described here comes from a study of regulatory T cells in long-lasting Graves disease (dated by TCRdb to about 2021). As for the study more broadly: Persistent Graves' disease was defined as antithyroid drug treatment for over 5 years with persistently positive TSH receptor autoantibodies. Patients with persistent Graves' disease were compared with patients with newly diagnosed Graves' disease using TCR sequencing and RNA sequencing of peripheral blood. The study was conducted in China and was registered as a clinical trial. TCR sequencing covered some 13 persistent and roughly 20 newly diagnosed Graves' disease patients, 33 samples in total. In the clinical cohort, patients with persistent Graves' disease had used antithyroid drugs for an average of roughly ten years.

Libraries were built with multiplex PCR. Sequencing was carried out with an Illumina HiSeq 4000. iRepertoire HTBI primers and Arm-PCR amplification of CDR3 regions were used to construct TCR beta libraries. Before sequencing, the PCR products went through gel purification. In the authors' own workflow: A total of roughly 58 TRBV and 14 TRBJ segments were identified across samples and were used for gene usage analysis of CDR3 amino acid clonotypes. COPE and FqMerger were used to merge filtered high-quality paired reads into contigs. BLAST was used to align contigs to IMGT TRBV, TRBD and TRBJ reference genes, and CDR3 was defined according to IMGT. Any clonotype with a frequency above 0.1% was counted as a highly expanded clone. Shannon entropy served as the measure of repertoire diversity, while the Gini coefficient captured V-J evenness. A clonotype was considered public if more than one individual shared it. TCRdb applied fastp at Q25 and MiXCR to the public reads, then kept only in-frame beta chains. Merged by CDR3 protein, the rows form single entries marked with the most common genes and DNA. TCRdb's processing, not the authors' own work, is the source of the V and J calls. This sample lists a few hundred thousand distinct CDR3 sequences; 20% to 25% were detected once. The ten largest clones represent about 27% of the sample.

The CDR3 starts with the cysteine, ends with the phenylalanine, and has 17 residues. Just CDR3 DNA is preserved here, 51 bases in frame from base 1. Reading the germline V gene (reference sequence) gives CDR1 MNHEY and CDR2 SMNVEV. V lost 2 bases and J lost 4 bases; the stretch between them is 20 bases long. The time point label for this specimen denotes: persistent/refractory GD, antithyroid drugs over 5 years with positive TRAb. RNA was extracted from PBMCs in TRIzol for both TCR sequencing and RNA sequencing. The diagnosis of Graves' disease was made according to American Thyroid Association guidelines. Recruitment of patients was carried out at an endocrinology department in Xi'an, China. Each patient gave around 9 milliliters of peripheral blood, collected in an EDTA anticoagulant tube. Ficoll Paque Plus density gradient separation was used to isolate PBMCs, and no further T cell sorting was performed. An Agilent 2100 Bioanalyzer and agarose gel were used to check RNA quality, while a NanoDrop 2000 measured RNA concentration.

Details on this clonotype: This receptor's antigen is unknown. Per-base qualities were not stored, and no clone one base away is much larger.

Broad study findings and their caveats: More public clonotypes were shared among persistent patients (2,741) than among newly diagnosed patients (roughly 1,000). Compared with newly diagnosed patients, patients with persistent Graves' disease had lower TCR Shannon entropy and fewer highly expanded clones, which suggests clonal expansion. Sequencing and analysis were restricted to the TCR beta chain. Preferential use of TRBV28, TRBJ1-2 and TRBJ2-5 was observed in persistent disease, whereas TRBV20-1 and TRBJ2-1 were favored in newly diagnosed disease. The authors acknowledged the small sample size as a limitation that may reduce accuracy. Because the primary lesion, thyroid tissue, could not be accessed, the study looked at peripheral blood alone.

This sequence uses TRBV27 and TRBJ1-2, with a tentative D gene TRBD1 over 5 matching bases. This TCR was recovered from a woman between 40 and 55 years old with Graves disease. Donor details come from another sample of the same person, matched by shared clones. Material: peripheral blood mononuclear cells (PBMCs), obtained when the disease was refractory, from a patient treated with antithyroid drugs. The DNA sequence is as follows: TGTGCCAGCAGTTTAGAGGGGTTAAGGACGGTTTGCTATGGCTACACCTTC. It codes for CASSLEGLRTVCYGYTF.